This TCR beta chain derives from a study of blood T cell repertoires in COVID-19. Sequencing used immunoSEQ multiplex PCR; TCRdb keeps in-frame clones, though not all of them. The sample has over 75,000 clones, over 80% seen once. This clone was recorded only once. Sequencing was performed on peripheral blood. The receptor was derived from a human donor in a cohort sampled during active COVID-19.

For the CDR3, the DNA is TGTGCCACCTCGGGGAGCGCGGGGAATCAGCCCCAGCATTTT. Amino acid sequence: CATSGSAGNQPQHF. V gene TRBV2 combines with J gene TRBJ1-5; no clear D. Trimming stripped 10 bases from V and 4 bases from J, with 17 bases between. The CDR3 spans 14 residues. Germline CDR1 and CDR2: SNHLY and FYNNEI.